A selection of T cell receptor beta chains follows, all from one sample in a study of T-cell memory formation after mild COVID-19. TCRdb used MiXCR to reprocess the 5' RACE reads, holding one entry per CDR3 protein. Of roughly 600,000 distinct CDR3 sequences in the sample, roughly 18% were seen once. Sequencing input: PBMCs or a T cell subset sorted from them (not recorded which). The receptor set was obtained from an adult woman who had mild COVID-19 (a few samples of this study predate the infection). Cell type and time point are not known. CDR3s include the opening cysteine and the closing phenylalanine or tryptophan. D genes are given only for firm matches. Some rows have no size entry. The others give once, few or many, or a class for an expanded clone.

V	D	size	J	DNA	CDR3
TRBV6-2/TRBV6-3	.	.	TRBJ2-1	TGTGCCAGCAGTTACTCGAGCAAGCGGAGTGAGCAGTTCTTC	CASSYSSKRSEQFF
TRBV14	.	few	TRBJ1-3	TGTGCCAGCAGCCAAGATTGGCAGGGCCACACCATATATTTT	CASSQDWQGHTIYF
TRBV3-1	.	few	TRBJ2-5	TGTGCCAGCTCTTATGGGGGGGCCCAAGAGACCCAGTACTTC	CASSYGGAQETQYF
TRBV12-3/TRBV12-4	TRBD2	.	TRBJ2-7	TGTGCCAGCTCCAGCGGGGTAACCTACGAGCAGTACTTC	CASSSGVTYEQYF
TRBV18	TRBD1	.	TRBJ2-7	TGTGCCAGCTCAGGCCTCGTGACCGGGACAGGGAGCAGCTCCTACGAGCAGTACTTC	CASSGLVTGTGSSSYEQYF
TRBV3-1	TRBD2	.	TRBJ2-1	TGTGCCAGCTCGACTAGCGGAGTCCCCTATGAGCAGTTCTTC	CASSTSGVPYEQFF
TRBV7-9	.	.	TRBJ2-2	TGTGCCAGCAGCTCACACTCGGGCACCGGGGAGCTGTTTTTT	CASSSHSGTGELFF
TRBV7-2	.	many	TRBJ2-5	TGTGCCAGCAGCTTAGGAGGGGCAGGAGAGACCCAGTACTTC	CASSLGGAGETQYF
TRBV7-6	.	many	TRBJ2-2	TGTGCCAGCAGCACCCGGACGGTGAACACCGGGGAGCTGTTTTTT	CASSTRTVNTGELFF
TRBV7-2	TRBD2	few	TRBJ2-7	TGTGCCAGCAGCTGGACCGGGACTAGCGGGGTCGAGCAGTACTTC	CASSWTGTSGVEQYF
TRBV3-1	.	.	TRBJ1-5	TGTGCCAGCAGCCAACATAAACAGTATCAGCCCCAGCATTTT	CASSQHKQYQPQHF
TRBV4-1	.	.	TRBJ1-4	TGCGCCAGTCGGCCGGGATATAATGAAAAACTGTTTTTT	CASRPGYNEKLFF
TRBV27	.	few	TRBJ1-1	TGTGCCAGCAGGAATAAAGGCTCGGGGGGCACTGAAGCTTTCTTT	CASRNKGSGGTEAFF
TRBV25-1	TRBD1	.	TRBJ1-2	TGTGCCAGCACCTTAGGGGGCGGGTATGGCTACACCTTC	CASTLGGGYGYTF
TRBV7-9	TRBD1	.	TRBJ2-6	TGTGCCAGCAGCCCCGGGACAGGGGTAGCCAACGTCCTGACTTTC	CASSPGTGVANVLTF
TRBV20-1	TRBD2	.	TRBJ2-5	TGCAGTGCCCCCGGACTAGCGGGGTTGGAGACCCAGTACTTC	CSAPGLAGLETQYF
TRBV4-2	.	.	TRBJ1-3	TGTGCCAGCAGCCAAGATGACTTCGATACGGGAAACACCATATATTTT	CASSQDDFDTGNTIYF
TRBV29-1	.	.	TRBJ1-1	TGCAGCGTTGCAAGAGGGATTACTGAAGCTTTCTTT	CSVARGITEAFF
TRBV12-3/TRBV12-4	TRBD1	.	TRBJ1-4	TGTGCCAGCACCCAGGGGGGGAATGAAAAACTGTTTTTT	CASTQGGNEKLFF
TRBV2	.	.	TRBJ2-5	TGTGCCAGCAGGGACACTAGCATCCAAGAGACCCAGTACTTC	CASRDTSIQETQYF
TRBV20-1	.	.	TRBJ1-3	TGCAGTGCTGCGAGGGGAAACACCATATATTTT	CSAARGNTIYF
TRBV4-1	TRBD1	.	TRBJ2-1	TGCGCCAGCAGCCCAGCCCCCGGGGGAACAGGGGGGTTCTTC	CASSPAPGGTGGFF
TRBV12-3/TRBV12-4	.	.	TRBJ1-6	TGTGCCAGCAGTTTATTGGGGGGAGGGTGGAATTCACCCCTCCACTTT	CASSLLGGGWNSPLHF
TRBV7-7	TRBD1	many	TRBJ2-1	TGTGCCAGCAGCTTGGGACAGGGCCCCTTCAATGAGCAGTTCTTC	CASSLGQGPFNEQFF
TRBV7-2	.	.	TRBJ2-3	TGTGCCAGCAGCTTAGGATTTCGAGCAGATACGCAGTATTTT	CASSLGFRADTQYF
TRBV5-1	.	.	TRBJ1-4	TGCGCCAGCAGCTTGGACACATTTTCAACTAATGAAAAACTGTTTTTT	CASSLDTFSTNEKLFF
TRBV5-1	.	.	TRBJ2-7	TGCGCCAGCAGCGGGGGACAAAGTCCCTACGAGCAGTACTTC	CASSGGQSPYEQYF
TRBV7-2	.	few	TRBJ2-2	TGTGCCAGCAGCTTTTCGGGTAACACCGGGGAGCTGTTTTTT	CASSFSGNTGELFF
TRBV11-2	.	few	TRBJ2-6	TGTGCCAGCAGCTTATATATCTCTGGGGCCAACGTCCTGACTTTC	CASSLYISGANVLTF
TRBV19	.	.	TRBJ1-2	TGTGCCAGTAGTGTCGACAGAGGGGCCACCGGCTACACCTTC	CASSVDRGATGYTF
TRBV7-9	TRBD1	.	TRBJ1-1	TGTGCCAGCAGCCCCCGACAGGGGGCGAAGGTCACTGAAGCTTTCTTT	CASSPRQGAKVTEAFF
TRBV6-2/TRBV6-3	.	.	TRBJ1-2	TGTGCCAGCAGTTACTCCTTAACTGCAGCGGGCTATGGCTACACCTTC	CASSYSLTAAGYGYTF
TRBV6-5	.	few	TRBJ1-6	TGTGCCAGCTCGGCGAGGATCTATAATTCACCCCTCCACTTT	CASSARIYNSPLHF
TRBV9	TRBD1	.	TRBJ1-5	TGTGCCAGCACCGAGACAGGGGGAAGCAATCAGCCCCAGCATTTT	CASTETGGSNQPQHF
TRBV11-1	.	few	TRBJ2-1	TGTGCCAGCAACGGAGAGAACCCTGAGCAGTTCTTC	CASNGENPEQFF
TRBV25-1	.	few	TRBJ2-2	TGTGCCAGCAGTGGGCTACTGGAAACCGGGGAGCTGTTTTTT	CASSGLLETGELFF
TRBV7-8	.	few	TRBJ2-2	TGTGCCAGCAGCCCCCGCGGTAGCCGGAACACCGGGGAGCTGTTTTTT	CASSPRGSRNTGELFF
TRBV25-1	.	.	TRBJ2-2	TGTGCCAGCAGGGTAGGGGGGACCGGGGAGCTGTTTTTT	CASRVGGTGELFF
TRBV25-1	.	few	TRBJ1-1	TGTGCCAGCAGTGAATATGGCGAGCACACTGAAGCTTTCTTT	CASSEYGEHTEAFF
TRBV30	TRBD1	few	TRBJ2-7	TGTGCCTGGGACCGACAGGGGGCCTACGAGCAGTACTTC	CAWDRQGAYEQYF
TRBV11-3	TRBD2	.	TRBJ2-7	TGTGCCAGCAGCCCCGCCGTAGCGGGCCACTCCTACGAGCAGTACTTC	CASSPAVAGHSYEQYF
TRBV14	.	once	TRBJ2-7	TGTGCCAGCAGCCAAGAGGTAACCGGGAAGGCGGCCTACGAGCAGTACTTC	CASSQEVTGKAAYEQYF
TRBV6-2/TRBV6-3	.	few	TRBJ2-1	TGTGCCAGCAACCGGGGCCCTCGACTCCATGAGCAGTTCTTC	CASNRGPRLHEQFF
TRBV30	TRBD1	.	TRBJ2-3	TGTGCCTGGAGCCGGACAGGCCAGGTAGAGACGCAGTATTTT	CAWSRTGQVETQYF
TRBV27	.	.	TRBJ2-1	TGTGCCAGCAGGTGGGACCTGCGGAACAATGAGCAGTTCTTC	CASRWDLRNNEQFF
TRBV18	TRBD1	once	TRBJ1-5	TGTGCCAGCCCCGACAGGGGCTTGTTTCAGCCCAAGCATTTT	CASPDRGLFQPKHF